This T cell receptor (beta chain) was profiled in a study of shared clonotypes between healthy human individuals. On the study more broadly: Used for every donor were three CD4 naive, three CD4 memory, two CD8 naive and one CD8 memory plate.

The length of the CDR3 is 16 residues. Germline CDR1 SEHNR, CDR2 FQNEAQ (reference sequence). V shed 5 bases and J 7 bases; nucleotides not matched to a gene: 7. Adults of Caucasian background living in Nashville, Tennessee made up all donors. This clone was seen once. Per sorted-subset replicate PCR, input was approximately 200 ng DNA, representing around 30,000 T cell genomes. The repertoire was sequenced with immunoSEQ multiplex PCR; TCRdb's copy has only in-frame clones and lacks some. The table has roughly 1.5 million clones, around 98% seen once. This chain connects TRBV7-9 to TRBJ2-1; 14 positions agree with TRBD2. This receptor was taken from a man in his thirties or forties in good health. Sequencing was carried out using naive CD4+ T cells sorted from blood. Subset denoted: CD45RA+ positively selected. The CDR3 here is CASSPKGLAGANEQFF. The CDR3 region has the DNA TGTGCCAGCAGCCCAAAGGGACTAGCGGGAGCTAATGAGCAGTTCTTC.